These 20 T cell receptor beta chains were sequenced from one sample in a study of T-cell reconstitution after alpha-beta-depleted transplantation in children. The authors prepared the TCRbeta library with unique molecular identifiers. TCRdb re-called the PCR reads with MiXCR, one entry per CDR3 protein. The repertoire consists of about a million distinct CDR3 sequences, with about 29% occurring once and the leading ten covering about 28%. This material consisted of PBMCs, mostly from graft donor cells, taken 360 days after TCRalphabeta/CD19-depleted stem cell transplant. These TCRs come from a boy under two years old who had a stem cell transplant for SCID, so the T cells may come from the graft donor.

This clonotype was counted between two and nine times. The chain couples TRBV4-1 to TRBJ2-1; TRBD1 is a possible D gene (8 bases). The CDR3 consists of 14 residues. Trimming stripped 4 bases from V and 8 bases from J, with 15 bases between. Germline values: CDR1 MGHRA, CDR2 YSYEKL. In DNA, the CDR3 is TGCGCCAGCAGCCGGACAGGGAGGGCGGATGAGCAGTTCTTC. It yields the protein CASSRTGRADEQFF.

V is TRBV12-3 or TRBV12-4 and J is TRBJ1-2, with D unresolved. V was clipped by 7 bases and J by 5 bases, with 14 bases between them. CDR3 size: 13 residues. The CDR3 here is CASTTLGRYGYTF. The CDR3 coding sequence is TGTGCCAGCACCACGTTAGGGCGGTATGGCTACACCTTC.

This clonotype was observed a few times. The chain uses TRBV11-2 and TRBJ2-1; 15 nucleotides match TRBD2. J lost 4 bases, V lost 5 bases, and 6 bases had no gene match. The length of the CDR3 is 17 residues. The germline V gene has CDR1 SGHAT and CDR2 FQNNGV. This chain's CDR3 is CASSRGLAGGDYNEQFF. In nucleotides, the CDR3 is TGTGCCAGCAGCCGGGGACTAGCGGGGGGCGATTACAATGAGCAGTTCTTC.

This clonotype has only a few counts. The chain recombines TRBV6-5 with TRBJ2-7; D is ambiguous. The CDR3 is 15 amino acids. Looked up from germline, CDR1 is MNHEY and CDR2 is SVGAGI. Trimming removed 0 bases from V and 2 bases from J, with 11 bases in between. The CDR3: CASSYSNGDTYEQYF. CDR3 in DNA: TGTGCCAGCAGTTACTCGAATGGGGATACCTACGAGCAGTACTTC.

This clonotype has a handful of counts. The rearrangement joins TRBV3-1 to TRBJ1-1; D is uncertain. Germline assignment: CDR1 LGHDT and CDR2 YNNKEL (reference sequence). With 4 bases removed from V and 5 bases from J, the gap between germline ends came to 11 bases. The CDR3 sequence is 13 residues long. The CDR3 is CASSLRSGTEAFF. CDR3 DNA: TGTGCCAGCAGCCTCCGATCGGGGACTGAAGCTTTCTTT.

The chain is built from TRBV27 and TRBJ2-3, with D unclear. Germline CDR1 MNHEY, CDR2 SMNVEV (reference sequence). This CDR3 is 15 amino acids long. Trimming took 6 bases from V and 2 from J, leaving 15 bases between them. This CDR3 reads CASRFIGPFTDTQYF. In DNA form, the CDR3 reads TGTGCCAGCAGGTTTATAGGGCCCTTCACAGATACGCAGTATTTT.

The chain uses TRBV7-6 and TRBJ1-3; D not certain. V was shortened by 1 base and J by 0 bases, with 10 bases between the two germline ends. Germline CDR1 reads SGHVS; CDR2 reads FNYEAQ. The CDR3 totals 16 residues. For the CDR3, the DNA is TGTGCCAGCAGCTTAGTGCGGGCCTCCTCTGGAAACACCATATATTTT. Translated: CASSLVRASSGNTIYF. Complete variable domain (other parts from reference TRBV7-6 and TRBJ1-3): GAGVSQSPRYKVTKRGQDVALRCDPISGHVSLYWYRQALGQGPEFLTYFNYEAQQDKSGLPNDRFSAERPEGSISTLTIQRTEQRDSAMYRCASSLVRASSGNTIYFGEGSWLTVV.

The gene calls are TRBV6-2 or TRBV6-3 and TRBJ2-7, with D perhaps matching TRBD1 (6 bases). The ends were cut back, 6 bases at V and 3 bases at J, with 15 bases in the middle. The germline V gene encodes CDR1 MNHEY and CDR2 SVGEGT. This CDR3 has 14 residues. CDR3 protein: CASSNIPTGYEQYF. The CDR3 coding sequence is TGTGCCAGCAGCAATATCCCGACAGGCTACGAGCAGTACTTC.

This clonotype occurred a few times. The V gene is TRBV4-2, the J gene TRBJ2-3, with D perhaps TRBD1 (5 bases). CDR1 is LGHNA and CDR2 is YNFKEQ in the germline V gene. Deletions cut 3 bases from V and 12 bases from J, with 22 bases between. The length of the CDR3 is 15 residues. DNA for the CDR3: TGTGCCAGCAGCCAGAGTATGGTCGGACAAACGCACCAGTATTTT. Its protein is CASSQSMVGQTHQYF.

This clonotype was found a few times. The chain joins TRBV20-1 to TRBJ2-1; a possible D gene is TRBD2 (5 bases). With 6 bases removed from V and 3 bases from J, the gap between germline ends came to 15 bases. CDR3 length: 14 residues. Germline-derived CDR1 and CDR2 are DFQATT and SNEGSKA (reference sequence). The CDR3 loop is CSAKDLHLYNEQFF. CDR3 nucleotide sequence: TGCAGTGCCAAGGACTTACACCTCTACAATGAGCAGTTCTTC.

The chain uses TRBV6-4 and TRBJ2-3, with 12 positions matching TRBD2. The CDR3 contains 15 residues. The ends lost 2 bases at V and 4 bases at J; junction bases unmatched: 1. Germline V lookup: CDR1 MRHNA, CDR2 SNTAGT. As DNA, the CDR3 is TGTGCCAGCAGTGACACTAGCGGGGGGCCAGATACGCAGTATTTT. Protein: CASSDTSGGPDTQYF.

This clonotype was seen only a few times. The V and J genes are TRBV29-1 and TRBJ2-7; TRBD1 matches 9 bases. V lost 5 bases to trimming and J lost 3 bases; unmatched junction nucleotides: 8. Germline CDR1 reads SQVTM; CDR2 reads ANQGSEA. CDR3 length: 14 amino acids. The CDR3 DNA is TGCAGCGTTCGTACAGGGGGCGCTGGCTACGAGCAGTACTTC. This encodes CSVRTGGAGYEQYF.

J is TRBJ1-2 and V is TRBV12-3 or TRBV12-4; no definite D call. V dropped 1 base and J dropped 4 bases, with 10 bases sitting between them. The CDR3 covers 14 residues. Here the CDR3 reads CASSLVLDGYGYTF. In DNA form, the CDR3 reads TGTGCCAGCAGTTTAGTGCTGGATGGCTATGGCTACACCTTC.

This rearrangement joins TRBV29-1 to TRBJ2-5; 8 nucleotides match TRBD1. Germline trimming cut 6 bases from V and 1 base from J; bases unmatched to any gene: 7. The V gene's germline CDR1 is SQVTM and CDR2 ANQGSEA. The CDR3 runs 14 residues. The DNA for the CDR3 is TGCAGCGTCCTACGGGACAGGTCCCAAGAGACCCAGTACTTC. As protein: CSVLRDRSQETQYF.

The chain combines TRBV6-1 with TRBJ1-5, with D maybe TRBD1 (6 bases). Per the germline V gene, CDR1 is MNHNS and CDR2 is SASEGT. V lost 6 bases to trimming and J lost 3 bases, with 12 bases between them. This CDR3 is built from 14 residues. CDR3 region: CASSAGHFNQPQHF. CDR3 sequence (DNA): TGTGCCAGCAGCGCGGGACATTTCAATCAGCCCCAGCATTTT.

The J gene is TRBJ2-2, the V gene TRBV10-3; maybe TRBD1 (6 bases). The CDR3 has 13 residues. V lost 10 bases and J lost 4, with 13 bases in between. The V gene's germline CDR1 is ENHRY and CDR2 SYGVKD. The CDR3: CATRGQFTGELFF. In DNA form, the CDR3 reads TGTGCCACCAGGGGTCAATTCACCGGGGAGCTGTTTTTT.

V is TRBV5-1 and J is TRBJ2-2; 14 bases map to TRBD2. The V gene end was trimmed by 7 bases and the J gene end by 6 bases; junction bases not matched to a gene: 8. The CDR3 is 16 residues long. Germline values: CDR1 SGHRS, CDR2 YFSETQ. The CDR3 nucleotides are TGCGCCAGCGGCAGGACTAGCGGGGGGCATGCCGGGGAGCTGTTTTTT. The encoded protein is CASGRTSGGHAGELFF.

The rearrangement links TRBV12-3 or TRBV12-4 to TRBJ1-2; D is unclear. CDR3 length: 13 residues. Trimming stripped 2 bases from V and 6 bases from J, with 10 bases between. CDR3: CASSLRGGDGYTF. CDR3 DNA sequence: TGTGCCAGCAGTTTACGGGGAGGAGATGGCTACACCTTC.

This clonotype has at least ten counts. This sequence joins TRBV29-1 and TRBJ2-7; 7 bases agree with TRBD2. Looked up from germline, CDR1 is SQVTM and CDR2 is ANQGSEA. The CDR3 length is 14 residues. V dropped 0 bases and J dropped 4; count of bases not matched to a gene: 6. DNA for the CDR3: TGCAGCGTTGAAGATAAGGGTAGCGGGTACGAGCAGTACTTC. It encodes CSVEDKGSGYEQYF.

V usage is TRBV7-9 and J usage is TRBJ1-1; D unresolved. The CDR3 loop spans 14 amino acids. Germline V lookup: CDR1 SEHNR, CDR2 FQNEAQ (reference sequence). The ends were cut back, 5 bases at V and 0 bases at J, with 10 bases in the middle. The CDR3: CASSPPFLNTEAFF. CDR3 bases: TGTGCCAGCAGCCCGCCCTTTCTGAACACTGAAGCTTTCTTT.